This T cell receptor beta chain came from a study of shared clonotypes between healthy human individuals. Study-wide context: Two female and a few male donors aged 18 to 49 were enrolled. General study points: Sharing of clonotypes among donors was expected to vary with sequencing depth. Naive CD4 clonotype sharing across four donors was 4.5% to 6%.

The germline V gene encodes CDR1 GTSNPN and CDR2 SVGIG (reference sequence). CDR3 length: 14 residues. The V gene end was trimmed by 7 bases and the J gene end by 5 bases; junction bases not matched to a gene: 9. With respect to this clone: The antigen is unknown.

TCRdb's table, derived via immunoSEQ multiplex PCR, lists solely in-frame clones and lacks some. Among some 2,000,000 clones listed, more than 90% were seen once. The specimen sequenced was naive CD4+ T cells sorted from blood. The subset denotes: CD45RA+ positively selected. This clonotype was sampled from a man aged 18 to 29 in good health. The chain is built from TRBV30 and TRBJ2-5; 11 bases map to TRBD2. The CDR3 DNA follows: TGTGCCTCATCCCCGGGACTAGCGGCGGAGACCCAGTACTTC. Its protein product is CASSPGLAAETQYF. Full variable domain (missing parts from reference TRBV30 and TRBJ2-5): SQTIHQWPATLVQPVGSPLSLECTVEGTSNPNLYWYRQAAGRGLQLLFYSVGIGQISSEVPQNLSASRPQDRQFILSSKKLLLSDSGFYLCASSPGLAAETQYFGPGTRLLVL.